This T cell receptor (beta chain) was observed in a study of shared clonotypes between healthy human individuals. The naive CD8 subset, CD45RO-negative cells positively selected for CCR7, excluded terminally differentiated effector memory CD45RA+ cells. Only in-frame clones appear in the TCRdb table, and some are missing; sequencing was by immunoSEQ multiplex PCR. The repertoire holds some 1,900,000 clones, with approximately 94% as singletons. Of note for this clone: The antigen is not known.

The CDR3 has 16 residues. General study results and limits: About 5% of naive CD4 clonotypes were shared across four donors.

The chain joins TRBV21-1 to TRBJ1-2; TRBD1, the table's D call, was not compared with the DNA. TRBV21-1 is flagged as a pseudogene. The receptor was derived from a young man in good health. The sequenced sample consisted of naive CD8+ T cells sorted from blood. In nucleotides, the CDR3 is TGTGCCAGCAGCGCCATAGGGGATTGGCGGAACTATGGCTACACCTTC. Translated: CASSAIGDWRNYGYTF.